This T cell receptor (beta chain) was captured in a study of T cell changes during pregnancy in multiple sclerosis. Measured with immunoSEQ multiplex PCR; TCRdb has only the in-frame clones, and not every one. In the table there are roughly 50,000 clones, approximately 90% of which are singletons. Only one count was recorded for this clone. Germline CDR1 and CDR2: MNHEY and SMNVEV (reference sequence). The CDR3 is made up of 20 amino acids. The V and J ends lost 5 bases and 2 bases, in that order; junction bases with no gene match: 18. The receptor comes from a female donor with multiple sclerosis, enrolled in a pregnancy study. The V gene is TRBV27, the J gene TRBJ1-5, with 10 bases aligning to TRBD1. The starting material was CD4+ T cells from peripheral blood mononuclear cells, obtained after pregnancy. The CDR3 protein is CASSPLLPGQGLMGNQPQHF. DNA of the CDR3: TGTGCCAGCAGTCCGTTACTACCGGGACAGGGGTTAATGGGCAATCAGCCCCAGCATTTT.